A selection of T cell receptor beta chains follows, all from one sample in a study of blood T cells in healthy people across ages. TCRdb recomputed calls from the 5' RACE reads with MiXCR, one row per CDR3 protein. The repertoire holds around 780,000 distinct CDR3 sequences, with roughly 50% as singletons. Sequenced sample: blood. These receptors were collected from a man aged 35 to 55 in good health. CDR3s include the opening cysteine and the closing phenylalanine or tryptophan. The D gene is left open where the match is weak. Not all rows give a size; the values are once, few, many and, for expanded clones, a class.

d_call	clone_size	v_call	j_call	cdr3_aa	cdr3_nt
TRBD2	few	TRBV4-2	TRBJ2-3	CASSRRLAGDQDTQYF	TGTGCCAGCAGTCGGCGACTAGCGGGAGACCAAGATACGCAGTATTTT
TRBD2	once	TRBV11-2	TRBJ2-5	CASSLRAGGSQETQYF	TGTGCCAGCAGCTTACGAGCGGGGGGCTCCCAAGAGACCCAGTACTTC
.	.	TRBV28	TRBJ2-6	CASRGGRGANVLTF	TGTGCCAGCAGGGGCGGCAGGGGGGCCAACGTCCTGACTTTC
TRBD1	.	TRBV24-1	TRBJ2-3	CATSVPATGERDTQYF	TGTGCCACCAGTGTCCCGGCGACAGGGGAAAGGGATACGCAGTATTTT
TRBD2	.	TRBV12-3/TRBV12-4	TRBJ2-1	CASSFSGGAGGIYNEQFF	TGTGCCAGCAGTTTTTCTGGCGGAGCGGGGGGGATCTACAATGAGCAGTTCTTC
TRBD1	once	TRBV7-2	TRBJ2-3	CASSGDRVLTDTQYF	TGTGCCAGCAGCGGCGACAGGGTGCTTACAGATACGCAGTATTTT
TRBD2	.	TRBV3-1	TRBJ2-3	CASSQTSGDTDTQYF	TGTGCCAGCAGCCAAACTAGCGGCGACACAGATACGCAGTATTTT
TRBD1	.	TRBV27	TRBJ1-2	CASRLTGGAQGYTF	TGTGCCAGCCGATTAACAGGGGGCGCCCAAGGCTACACCTTC
TRBD2	few	TRBV4-1	TRBJ2-3	CASSLTSGNWATDTQYF	TGCGCCAGCAGTCTTACTAGCGGGAACTGGGCAACAGATACGCAGTATTTT
.	few	TRBV2	TRBJ2-1	CASRNRGGNEQFF	TGTGCCAGCAGAAACAGAGGGGGCAATGAGCAGTTCTTC
.	.	TRBV7-3	TRBJ2-6	CASSFGPPSSGANVPTF	TGTGCCAGCAGCTTCGGTCCACCCAGCTCTGGGGCCAACGTCCCGACTTTC
.	many	TRBV5-6	TRBJ1-6	CASGLNNSPLHF	TGTGCCTCAGGGCTGAATAATTCACCCCTCCACTTT
.	many	TRBV6-2/TRBV6-3	TRBJ2-7	CASSELWDTGEQYF	TGTGCCAGCAGTGAACTCTGGGACACTGGCGAGCAGTACTTC
TRBD1	.	TRBV4-3	TRBJ2-7	CASSQIGGQGHYEQYF	TGCGCCAGCAGCCAAATTGGGGGACAGGGGCACTACGAGCAGTACTTC
.	once	TRBV7-2	TRBJ2-7	CASSTRGRNEQYF	TGTGCCAGCAGCACTAGGGGACGCAATGAGCAGTACTTC
TRBD2	.	TRBV15	TRBJ2-3	CATSERGPTDTQYF	TGTGCCACCAGCGAGCGGGGGCCCACAGATACGCAGTATTTT
.	.	TRBV19	TRBJ1-5	CASSTRQSSNQPQHF	TGTGCCAGTAGTACCCGACAGTCTAGCAATCAGCCCCAGCATTTT
.	.	TRBV15	TRBJ2-5	CATSRPTQETQYF	TGTGCCACCAGCAGACCGACCCAAGAGACCCAGTACTTC
.	few	TRBV25-1	TRBJ1-2	CASSESDFSYGYTF	TGTGCCAGCAGTGAGTCAGACTTCTCCTATGGCTACACCTTC
TRBD1	once	TRBV5-1	TRBJ2-3	CASSLAGQAMGDTQYF	TGCGCCAGCAGCTTGGCCGGACAGGCCATGGGGGATACGCAGTATTTT
TRBD1	.	TRBV12-5	TRBJ2-7	CASGPRDRDFYEQYF	TGTGCTAGTGGTCCCCGGGACAGGGATTTCTACGAGCAGTACTTC
.	few	TRBV4-2	TRBJ1-4	CASSQGRATTNEKLFF	TGTGCCAGCAGCCAAGGGAGAGCTACAACTAATGAAAAACTGTTTTTT
.	.	TRBV5-1	TRBJ2-1	CASSFRRGSPKEQFF	TGCGCCAGCAGCTTCAGGCGGGGATCCCCTAAAGAGCAGTTCTTC